This TCR beta chain was documented in a study of T cells in Graves' hyperthyroidism and ophthalmopathy. Whole-study context: The authors collected peripheral blood at initial diagnosis, before any treatment.

The CDR3 regions of TCR beta were amplified from RNA transcripts. Using the HTBI primer set, a first-round RT-PCR was run on the TCR CDR3. TCRdb analysed the multiplex PCR reads with MiXCR anew, one entry per CDR3 protein. The sample gives approximately 690,000 distinct CDR3 sequences, less than 25% of which show up once; under 35% is in the top ten. In germline, CDR1 is LGHDT, CDR2 YNNKEL (reference sequence). This CDR3 has 13 amino acids. Trimming pared 4 bases from V and 8 bases from J, leaving 14 bases between. Uncontrolled infection, other autoimmune disease, pregnancy or lactation led to exclusion. PBMCs came from 9 to 10 ml fresh peripheral blood.

The chain joins TRBV3-1 to TRBJ1-2; D is perhaps TRBD1 (5 bases). Sequenced material: blood. This receptor was taken from a man under 40 with Graves' ophthalmopathy. The CDR3 protein is CASSPSGAGGYTF. The DNA of the CDR3 is TGTGCCAGCAGCCCGAGCGGGGCCGGAGGCTACACCTTC. Full variable domain (rest looked up from reference TRBV3-1 and TRBJ1-2): DTAVSQTPKYLVTQMGNDKSIKCEQNLGHDTMYWYKQDSKKFLKIMFSYNNKELIINETVPNRFSPKSPDKAHLNLHINSLELGDSAVYFCASSPSGAGGYTFGSGTRLTVV.